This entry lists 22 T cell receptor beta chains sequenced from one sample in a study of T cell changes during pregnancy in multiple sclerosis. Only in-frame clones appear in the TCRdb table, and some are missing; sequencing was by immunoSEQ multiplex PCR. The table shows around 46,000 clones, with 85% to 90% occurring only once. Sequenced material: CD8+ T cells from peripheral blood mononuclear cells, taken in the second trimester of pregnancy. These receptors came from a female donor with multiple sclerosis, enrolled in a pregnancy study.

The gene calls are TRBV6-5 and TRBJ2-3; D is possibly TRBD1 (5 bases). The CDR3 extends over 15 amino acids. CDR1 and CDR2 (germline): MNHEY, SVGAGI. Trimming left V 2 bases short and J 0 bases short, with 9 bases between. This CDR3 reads CASSYGAVSTDTQYF. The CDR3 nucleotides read TGTGCCAGCAGTTACGGGGCGGTGAGCACAGATACGCAGTATTTT.

Here the CDR3 DNA reads TGTGCCAGCCGGGACAGCTGGAACACTGAAGCTTTCTTT. It codes for CASRDSWNTEAFF. The chain has TRBV19 and TRBJ1-1; 7 nucleotides agree with TRBD1. V lost 9 bases and J lost 1; bases outside the gene matches: 5. The CDR3 is 13 amino acids. From germline, CDR1 is LNHDA and CDR2 SQIVND (reference sequence).

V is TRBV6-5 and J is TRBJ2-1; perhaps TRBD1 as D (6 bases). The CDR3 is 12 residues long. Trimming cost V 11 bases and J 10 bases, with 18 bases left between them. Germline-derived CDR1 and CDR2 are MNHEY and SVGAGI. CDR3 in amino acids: CAAQGLGWEQFF. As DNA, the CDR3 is TGTGCCGCCCAGGGGCTGGGTTGGGAGCAGTTCTTC.

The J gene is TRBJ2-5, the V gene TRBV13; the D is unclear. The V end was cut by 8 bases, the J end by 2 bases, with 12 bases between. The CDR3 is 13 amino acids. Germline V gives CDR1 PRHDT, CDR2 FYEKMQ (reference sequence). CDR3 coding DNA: TGTGCCAGCCGATCAGACTCGCAAGAGACCCAGTACTTC. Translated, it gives CASRSDSQETQYF.

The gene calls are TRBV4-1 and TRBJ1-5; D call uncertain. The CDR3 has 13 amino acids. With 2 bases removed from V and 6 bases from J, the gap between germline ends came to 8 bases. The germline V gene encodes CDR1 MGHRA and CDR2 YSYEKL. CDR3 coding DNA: TGCGCCAGCAGCCAAAGTAACGGTCAGCCCCAGCATTTT. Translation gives CASSQSNGQPQHF.

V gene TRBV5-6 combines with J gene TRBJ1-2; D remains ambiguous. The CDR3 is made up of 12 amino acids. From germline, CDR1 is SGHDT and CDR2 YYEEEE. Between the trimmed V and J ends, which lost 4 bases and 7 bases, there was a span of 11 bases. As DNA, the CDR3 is TGTGCCAGCAGCCCCGACAAGGTTGGCTACACCTTC. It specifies CASSPDKVGYTF.

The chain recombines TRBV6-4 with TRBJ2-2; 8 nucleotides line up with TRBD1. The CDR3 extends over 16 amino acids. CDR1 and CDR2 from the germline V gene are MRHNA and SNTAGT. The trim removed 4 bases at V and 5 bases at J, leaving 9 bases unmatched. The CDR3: CASSVNPGQETGELFF. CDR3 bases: TGTGCCAGCAGTGTAAACCCGGGACAGGAAACCGGGGAGCTGTTTTTT.

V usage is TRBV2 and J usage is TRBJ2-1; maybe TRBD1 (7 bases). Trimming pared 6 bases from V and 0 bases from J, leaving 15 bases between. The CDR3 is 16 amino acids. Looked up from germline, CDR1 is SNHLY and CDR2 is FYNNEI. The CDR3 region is CASRPPGGSSYNEQFF. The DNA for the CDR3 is TGTGCCAGCAGACCTCCAGGGGGGAGCTCCTACAATGAGCAGTTCTTC.

CDR3 nucleotides: TGTGCCAGCAGTACGGGAGGGATGAACACTGAAGCTTTCTTT. This sequence encodes CASSTGGMNTEAFF. The V call is TRBV6-5, the J call TRBJ1-1; D not certain. Trimming stripped 5 bases from V and 0 bases from J, with 10 bases between. This CDR3 is 14 amino acids long. Per germline, CDR1 MNHEY and CDR2 SVGAGI.

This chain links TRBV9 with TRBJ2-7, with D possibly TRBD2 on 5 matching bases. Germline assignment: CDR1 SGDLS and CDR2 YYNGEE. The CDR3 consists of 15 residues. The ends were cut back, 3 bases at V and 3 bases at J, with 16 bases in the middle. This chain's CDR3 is CASSAGGAADYEQYF. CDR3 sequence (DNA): TGTGCCAGCAGCGCGGGTGGAGCGGCAGACTACGAGCAGTACTTC. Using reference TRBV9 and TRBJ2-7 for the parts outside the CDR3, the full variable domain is DSGVTQTPKHLITATGQRVTLRCSPRSGDLSVYWYQQSLDQGLQFLIQYYNGEERAKGNILERFSAQQFPDLHSELNLSSLELGDSALYFCASSAGGAADYEQYFGPGTRLTVT.

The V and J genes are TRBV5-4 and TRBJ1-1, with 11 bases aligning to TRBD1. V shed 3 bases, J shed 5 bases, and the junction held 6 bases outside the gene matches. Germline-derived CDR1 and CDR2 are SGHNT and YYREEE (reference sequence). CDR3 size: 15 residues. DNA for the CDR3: TGTGCCAGCAGCTCCCGGACAGGGGGCTCGACTGAAGCTTTCTTT. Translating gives CASSSRTGGSTEAFF.

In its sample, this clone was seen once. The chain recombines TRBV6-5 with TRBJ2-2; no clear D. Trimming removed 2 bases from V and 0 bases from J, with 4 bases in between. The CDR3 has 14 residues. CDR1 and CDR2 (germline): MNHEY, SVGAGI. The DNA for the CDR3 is TGTGCCAGCAGTTACACAGCGAACACCGGGGAGCTGTTTTTT. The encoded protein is CASSYTANTGELFF.

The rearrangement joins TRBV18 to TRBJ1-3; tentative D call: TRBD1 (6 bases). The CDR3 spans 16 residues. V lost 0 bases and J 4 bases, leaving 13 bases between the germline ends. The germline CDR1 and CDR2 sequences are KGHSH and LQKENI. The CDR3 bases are TGTGCCAGCTCACCACCGGCAGGGGAGCCCGGAAACACCATATATTTT. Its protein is CASSPPAGEPGNTIYF.

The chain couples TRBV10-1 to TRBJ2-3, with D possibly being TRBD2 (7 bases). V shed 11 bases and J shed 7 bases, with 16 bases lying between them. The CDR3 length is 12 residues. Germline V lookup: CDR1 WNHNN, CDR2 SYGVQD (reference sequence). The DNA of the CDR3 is TGCGCCCCGCTCGGGGGGCTGAATACGCAGTATTTT. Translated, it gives CAPLGGLNTQYF.

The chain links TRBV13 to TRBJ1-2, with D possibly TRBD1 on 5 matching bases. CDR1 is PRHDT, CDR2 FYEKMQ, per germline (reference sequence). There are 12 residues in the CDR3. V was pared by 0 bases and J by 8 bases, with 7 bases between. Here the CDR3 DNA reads TGTGCCAGCAGCTTAGGAAGGGGAGGCTACACCTTC. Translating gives CASSLGRGGYTF.

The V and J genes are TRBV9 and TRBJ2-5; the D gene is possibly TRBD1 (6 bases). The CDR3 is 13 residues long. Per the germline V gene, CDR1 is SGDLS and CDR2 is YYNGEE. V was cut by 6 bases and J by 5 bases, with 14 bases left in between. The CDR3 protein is CASTTGSAETQYF. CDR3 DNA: TGTGCCAGCACCACAGGGTCCGCCGAGACCCAGTACTTC.

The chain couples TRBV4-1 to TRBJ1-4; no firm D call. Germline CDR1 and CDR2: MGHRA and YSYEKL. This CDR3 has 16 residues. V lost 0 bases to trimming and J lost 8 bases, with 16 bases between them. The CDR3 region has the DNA TGCGCCAGCAGCCAAGATCTGACTATCCCGGACGAAAAACTGTTTTTT. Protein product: CASSQDLTIPDEKLFF.

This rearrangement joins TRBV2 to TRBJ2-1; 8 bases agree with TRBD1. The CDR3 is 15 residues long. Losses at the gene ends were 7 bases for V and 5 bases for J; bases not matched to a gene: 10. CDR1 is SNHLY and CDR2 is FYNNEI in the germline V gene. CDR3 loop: CASKTGQGMDNEQFF. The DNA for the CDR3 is TGTGCCAGCAAAACCGGACAGGGAATGGACAATGAGCAGTTCTTC.

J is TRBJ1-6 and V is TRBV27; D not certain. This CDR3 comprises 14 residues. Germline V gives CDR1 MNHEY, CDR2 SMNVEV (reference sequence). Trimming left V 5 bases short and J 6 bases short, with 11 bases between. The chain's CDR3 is CASSATEINSPLHF. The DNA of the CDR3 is TGTGCCAGCAGTGCAACAGAGATTAATTCACCCCTCCACTTT.

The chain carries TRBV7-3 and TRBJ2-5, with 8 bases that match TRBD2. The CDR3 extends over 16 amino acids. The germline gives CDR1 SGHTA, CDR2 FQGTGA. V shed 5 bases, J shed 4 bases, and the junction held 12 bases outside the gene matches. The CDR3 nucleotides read TGTGCCAGCAGCCCACTCGGGGGGGCCGTGGGAGAGACCCAGTACTTC. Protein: CASSPLGGAVGETQYF.

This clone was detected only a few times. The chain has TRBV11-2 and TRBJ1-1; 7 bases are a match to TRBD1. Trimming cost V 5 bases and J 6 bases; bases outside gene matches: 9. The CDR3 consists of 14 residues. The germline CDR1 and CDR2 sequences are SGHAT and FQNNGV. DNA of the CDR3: TGTGCCAGCAGCCTCGGAAGGGGGCTCTCTGAAGCTTTCTTT. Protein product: CASSLGRGLSEAFF.

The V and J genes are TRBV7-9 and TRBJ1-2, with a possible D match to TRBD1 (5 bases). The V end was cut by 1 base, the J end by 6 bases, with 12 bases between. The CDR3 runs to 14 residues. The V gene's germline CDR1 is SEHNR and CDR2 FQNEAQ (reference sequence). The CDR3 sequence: CASSLDRSLNGYTF. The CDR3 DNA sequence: TGTGCCAGCAGCTTAGACAGGTCTCTGAATGGCTACACCTTC.